These 28 T cell receptor beta chains originate from one sample sequenced in a study of cytomegalovirus exposure and HLA in healthy donors. PCR used 60 Vbeta primers and 13 Jbeta primers. TCRdb's table, derived via immunoSEQ multiplex PCR, lists solely in-frame clones and lacks some. The repertoire holds around 230,000 clones, roughly 87% seen once, with roughly 6% in the top ten. The sample consisted of PBMCs. Receptors originate from a man in his forties or fifties in good health and CMV-seropositive.

This chain uses TRBV10-3 with TRBJ1-3; maybe TRBD1 (6 bases). Trimming took 6 bases from V and 4 from J, leaving 10 bases between them. The CDR3 consists of 13 residues. Per the germline V gene, CDR1 is ENHRY and CDR2 is SYGVKD. The CDR3 DNA reads as TGTGCCATCAGCCGACAGGCGGGAAACACCATATATTTT. Protein sequence: CAISRQAGNTIYF.

The chain carries TRBV4-2 and TRBJ2-5; D perhaps matches TRBD2 (5 bases). The CDR3 extends over 13 amino acids. Germline CDR1 LGHNA, CDR2 YNFKEQ. The germline V and J ends were trimmed by 5 bases and 3 bases, with 10 bases remaining between them. CDR3 DNA sequence: TGTGCCAGCAGCTCCCGGGAAGAAGAGACCCAGTACTTC. Residues: CASSSREEETQYF.

The chain is built from TRBV30 and TRBJ2-5; 7 positions agree with TRBD2. V trimming: 5 bases; J trimming: 2 bases; junction bases outside the gene matches: 5. Germline CDR1 is GTSNPN and CDR2 is SVGIG (reference sequence). The CDR3 extends over 13 amino acids. CDR3 coding DNA: TGTGCCTGGCGCGGGAGAATACAAGAGACCCAGTACTTC. Residues: CAWRGRIQETQYF.

The chain is built from TRBV27 and TRBJ2-1; D perhaps matches TRBD2 (6 bases). Germline loops: CDR1 MNHEY, CDR2 SMNVEV (reference sequence). Trimming pared 8 bases from V and 0 bases from J, leaving 11 bases between. This CDR3 comprises 14 residues. DNA of the CDR3: TGTGCCAGCTGGGACTCCCGCTCCTACAATGAGCAGTTCTTC. It specifies CASWDSRSYNEQFF.

The chain links TRBV19 to TRBJ1-1, with D hard to call. Germline V gene sequence: CDR1 LNHDA, CDR2 SQIVND (reference sequence). CDR3 length equals 15 residues. The ends were cut back, 7 bases at V and 2 bases at J, with 17 bases in the middle. This CDR3 is CASISDYQVNTEAFF. CDR3 coding DNA: TGTGCCAGTATTTCCGACTACCAAGTTAACACTGAAGCTTTCTTT.

This clone is a singleton in its sample. The CDR3 region has the DNA TGTGCCAGCAGCCAAACGGGTGGAAGCTACGAGCAGTACTTC. Encoded protein: CASSQTGGSYEQYF. J is TRBJ2-7 and V is TRBV7-3; no clear D gene. In germline, CDR1 is SGHTA, CDR2 FQGTGA. This CDR3 is built from 14 residues. V dropped 5 bases and J dropped 3 bases, with 14 bases sitting between them.

This clone showed up just a few times. V and J are TRBV7-9 and TRBJ1-1; no clear D. The CDR3 spans 13 residues. Germline V gene lookup returns CDR1 SEHNR and CDR2 FQNEAQ (reference sequence). Trimming cost V 4 bases and J 4 bases, with 10 bases left between them. In nucleotides, the CDR3 is TGTGCCAGCAGCTCTGGCAGCGGCACTGAAGCTTTCTTT. It codes for CASSSGSGTEAFF.

V gene TRBV21-1 combines with J gene TRBJ2-1; TRBD2, as called in the table, went unchecked against the DNA. TRBV21-1 is assigned pseudogene status. This CDR3 is built from 22 residues. In DNA, the CDR3 is TGTGCCAGCAGCAAAGATGAGACAGGGCTAGCGGGAGGCCTCCTCTCCTACAATGAGCAGTTCTTC. Translation gives CASSKDETGLAGGLLSYNEQFF.

The table lists this clone with a count of one. This sequence joins TRBV5-1 and TRBJ2-1; 9 bases agree with TRBD1. CDR3 length: 14 amino acids. V gave up 3 bases and J gave up 13 bases; unmatched junction bases: 11. Germline loops: CDR1 SGHRS, CDR2 YFSETQ. CDR3 in DNA: TGCGCCAGCAGCTCGCCGGGACAGGGTGCCGCCCAGTTCTTC. Amino acids: CASSSPGQGAAQFF.

The chain carries TRBV29-1 and TRBJ2-1; 8 nucleotides agree with TRBD1. V lost 4 bases and J lost 7; bases outside the gene matches: 6. Germline V gene data show CDR1 as SQVTM and CDR2 as ANQGSEA. This CDR3 spans 13 amino acids. The DNA of the CDR3 is TGCAGCGTTGCCCGGACAGGGCGGAATGAGCAGTTCTTC. Encoded protein: CSVARTGRNEQFF.

V and J are TRBV10-3 and TRBJ2-5; 7 nucleotides line up with TRBD1. Germline CDR1 and CDR2: ENHRY and SYGVKD. The CDR3 has 18 amino acids. After removal of 2 bases from V and 5 bases from J, the junction contained 17 bases not matched to a gene. The CDR3 nucleotides are TGTGCCATCAGTGAGCCTGCCAAACCGACAGGGTTAAGGGAGACCCAGTACTTC. Translated, it gives CAISEPAKPTGLRETQYF.

The V call is TRBV7-9, the J call TRBJ2-7; D might be TRBD2 (6 bases). Germline-derived CDR1 and CDR2 are SEHNR and FQNEAQ (reference sequence). V was pared by 1 base and J by 7 bases, with 11 bases between. The CDR3 has 13 amino acids. Here the CDR3 DNA reads TGTGCCAGCAGCTTAGGCGGGACGGGGGAGCAGTACGTC. It encodes CASSLGGTGEQYV.

The V gene is TRBV6-1, the J gene TRBJ2-7, with D perhaps matching TRBD1 (5 bases). Trimming took 6 bases from V and 6 from J, leaving 15 bases between them. Looked up from germline, CDR1 is MNHNS and CDR2 is SASEGT. CDR3 length equals 13 residues. CDR3 sequence reads: CASRTDSFSEQYF. The DNA for the CDR3 is TGTGCCAGCAGGACTGACAGTTTTAGCGAGCAGTACTTC.

This sequence joins TRBV25-1 and TRBJ2-5; 8 bases are shared with TRBD1. The CDR3 totals 15 residues. Losses at the gene ends were 3 bases for V and 5 bases for J; bases not matched to a gene: 8. CDR1 and CDR2 from the germline V gene are MGHDK and SYGVNS. The CDR3: CASSDGQGARETQYF. The CDR3 nucleotides are TGTGCCAGCAGTGATGGGCAGGGGGCTAGGGAGACCCAGTACTTC.

The chain employs TRBV7-9 and TRBJ2-7; no firm D call. This CDR3 comprises 15 residues. Trimming stripped 1 base from V and 1 base from J, with 11 bases between. Germline assignment: CDR1 SEHNR and CDR2 FQNEAQ (reference sequence). CDR3 residues: CASSLGYENSYEQYF. The CDR3 DNA sequence: TGTGCCAGCAGCTTAGGGTACGAGAATTCCTACGAGCAGTACTTC. The variable domain in full, with the rest retrieved from reference TRBV7-9 and TRBJ2-7, is DTGVSQNPRHKITKRGQNVTFRCDPISEHNRLYWYRQTLGQGPEFLTYFQNEAQLEKSRLLSDRFSAERPKGSFSTLEIQRTEQGDSAMYLCASSLGYENSYEQYFGPGTRLTVT.

The CDR3 reads CASSQGRSGRDNEQFF. For the CDR3, the DNA is TGTGCCAGCAGCCAAGGCCGCAGCGGGAGGGACAATGAGCAGTTCTTC. The chain couples TRBV14 to TRBJ2-1; TRBD2 matches at 10 bases. J gave up 5 bases and V 1 base, and 5 bases lay outside the gene matches. Germline CDR1 is SGHDN and CDR2 is FVKESK. This CDR3 region has 16 residues. The full variable domain, completed using reference TRBV14 and TRBJ2-1, is EAGVTQFPSHSVIEKGQTVTLRCDPISGHDNLYWYRRVMGKEIKFLLHFVKESKQDESGMPNNRFLAERTGGTYSTLKVQPAELEDSGVYFCASSQGRSGRDNEQFFGPGTRLTVL.

V usage is TRBV5-1 and J usage is TRBJ1-5; 7 positions match TRBD1. Germline lookup yields CDR1 SGHRS and CDR2 YFSETQ. The CDR3 extends over 14 amino acids. With V trimmed by 0 bases and J by 7 bases, 4 bases remained unmatched. The CDR3 sequence: CASSLGDRNQPQHF. CDR3 nucleotides: TGCGCCAGCAGCTTGGGGGACAGAAACCAGCCCCAGCATTTT.

This sequence joins TRBV6-4 and TRBJ1-1; TRBD1 might be the D (6 bases). Germline V gene data show CDR1 as MRHNA and CDR2 as SNTAGT. The length of the CDR3 is 15 residues. Trimming removed 9 bases from V and 0 bases from J, with 17 bases in between. DNA of the CDR3: TGTGCCAGTGCTAGGACAGCCTTCATGAACACTGAAGCTTTCTTT. It encodes CASARTAFMNTEAFF.

The V gene is TRBV25-1, the J gene TRBJ1-1, with 8 bases fitting TRBD1. J gave up 5 bases and V 5 bases, and 7 bases lay outside the gene matches. The CDR3 spans 14 residues. From germline, CDR1 is MGHDK and CDR2 SYGVNS. This CDR3 reads CASSTGTGSTEAFF. In DNA form, the CDR3 reads TGTGCCAGCAGTACCGGGACAGGTTCTACTGAAGCTTTCTTT.

This chain links TRBV13 with TRBJ2-3, with D hard to call. V gave up 1 base and J gave up 0 bases, with 8 bases separating them. In germline, CDR1 is PRHDT, CDR2 FYEKMQ (reference sequence). The CDR3 contains 15 residues. CDR3 DNA sequence: TGTGCCAGCAGCTTAGAAAGAGCTAGCACAGATACGCAGTATTTT. It yields the protein CASSLERASTDTQYF.

V is TRBV2 and J is TRBJ2-1; TRBD2 matches at 9 bases. CDR1 is SNHLY, CDR2 FYNNEI, per germline. This CDR3 is 15 amino acids long. V lost 6 bases, J lost 0 bases, and 3 bases stayed unmatched. The CDR3 bases are TGTGCCAGCAGGGAGACTAGCGGCTCCTACAATGAGCAGTTCTTC. Its translation is CASRETSGSYNEQFF.

The chain links TRBV7-9 to TRBJ1-4, with a possible D match to TRBD1 (5 bases). CDR1 and CDR2 (germline): SEHNR, FQNEAQ (reference sequence). V lost 5 bases to trimming and J lost 0 bases, with 13 bases between them. CDR3 length: 16 residues. In nucleotides, the CDR3 is TGTGCCAGCAGCCATATATCAGGGACAACTAATGAAAAACTGTTTTTT. Its protein product is CASSHISGTTNEKLFF.

This chain links TRBV27 with TRBJ1-1; D is unresolved. V was cut by 3 bases and J by 4 bases, with 9 bases left in between. The CDR3 is made up of 13 amino acids. The germline V gene has CDR1 MNHEY and CDR2 SMNVEV (reference sequence). The CDR3 is CASSFGVVTEAFF. CDR3 bases: TGTGCCAGCAGTTTCGGGGTAGTCACTGAAGCTTTCTTT.

The CDR3 sequence: CASSLAGGEKLFF. CDR3 nucleotides: TGTGCCAGCAGCTTGGCAGGGGGTGAAAAACTGTTTTTT. The chain recombines TRBV5-8 with TRBJ1-4; 7 bases match TRBD1. The CDR3 is 13 amino acids. Germline V CDR1 and CDR2: SGHTS, YDEGEE. Trimming removed 0 bases from V and 7 bases from J; junction bases left unmatched: 0.

The J gene is TRBJ2-7, the V gene TRBV27; 7 bases are a match to TRBD2. CDR1 is MNHEY, CDR2 SMNVEV, per germline (reference sequence). The CDR3 is 12 residues long. V shed 6 bases and J 3 bases; nucleotides not matched to a gene: 2. The CDR3 reads CASRGLYYEQYF. CDR3 nucleotides: TGTGCCAGCAGGGGACTATACTACGAGCAGTACTTC.

This chain joins TRBV7-9 and TRBJ2-1; 8 nucleotides agree with TRBD2. Germline V gene data show CDR1 as SEHNR and CDR2 as FQNEAQ (reference sequence). V lost 4 bases, J lost 12 bases, and 8 bases stayed unmatched. The CDR3 contains 13 residues. CDR3 nucleotides: TGTGCCAGCAGCTCGGGACTAGAACCCCGGCAGTTCTTC. It is translated as CASSSGLEPRQFF.

This clone has only a few counts. The chain couples TRBV28 to TRBJ1-2, with D hard to call. The CDR3 spans 13 residues. Deletions cut 5 bases from V and 0 bases from J, with 7 bases between. Germline V gene sequence: CDR1 MDHEN, CDR2 SYDVKM. The CDR3, as DNA: TGTGCCAGCAGTACCGACTCTAACTATGGCTACACCTTC. Its translation: CASSTDSNYGYTF.

This clone was counted a few times. The CDR3 DNA follows: TGTGCCAGCGGAGGATTTCAGCCCCAGCATTTT. This sequence encodes CASGGFQPQHF. This chain uses TRBV6-1 with TRBJ1-5; D unclear. V shed 8 bases and J shed 6 bases, with 8 bases lying between them. Germline V gene data show CDR1 as MNHNS and CDR2 as SASEGT. This CDR3 region has 11 residues.